Each of the 20 T cell receptor beta chains below was sequenced from the same sample in a study of blood T cell repertoires in COVID-19. Profiled with immunoSEQ multiplex PCR; TCRdb holds only in-frame clones, not every one. The table records tens of thousands of clones, 88% of them present only once. The specimen was peripheral blood. These receptors originate from a human donor in a cohort sampled during active COVID-19.

This clone was seen only once. CDR3 residues: CASSQTVTEAFF. The CDR3, as DNA: TGCGCCAGCAGCCAGACAGTCACTGAAGCTTTCTTT. The chain combines TRBV4-1 with TRBJ1-1; perhaps TRBD1 as D (5 bases). The CDR3 loop spans 12 amino acids. The germline gives CDR1 MGHRA, CDR2 YSYEKL. The V end lost 3 bases, the J end lost 4 bases, and 6 bases lay between the germline ends.

The chain couples TRBV19 to TRBJ2-1, with 9 bases identical to TRBD1. The germline V gene has CDR1 LNHDA and CDR2 SQIVND (reference sequence). J was trimmed by 3 bases and V by 7 bases; bases with no gene match: 7. This CDR3 region has 15 residues. The CDR3 loop reads CASTRTGVVYNEQFF. The CDR3 coding sequence is TGTGCCAGTACTCGGACAGGGGTGGTCTACAATGAGCAGTTCTTC.

The chain has TRBV11-2 and TRBJ2-5; TRBD2 agrees at 8 bases. The CDR3 runs 15 residues. J lost 5 bases, V lost 1 base, and 6 bases had no gene match. Germline CDR1 SGHAT, CDR2 FQNNGV. This CDR3 reads CASSLGAGGGETQYF. The CDR3 bases are TGTGCCAGCAGCTTAGGGGCGGGAGGCGGTGAGACCCAGTACTTC.

V gene TRBV29-1 combines with J gene TRBJ1-2; 7 bases map to TRBD1. This CDR3 contains 13 residues. V was clipped by 4 bases and J by 6 bases; unmatched bases: 8. Germline values: CDR1 SQVTM, CDR2 ANQGSEA. CDR3: CSVAGGNLNGYTF. Written as DNA, the CDR3 is TGCAGCGTTGCAGGGGGGAATCTAAATGGCTACACCTTC.

The chain recombines TRBV11-2 with TRBJ1-3; D is undetermined. The V gene lost 1 base and the J gene lost 4 bases, with 5 bases spanning the gap. The CDR3 contains 13 residues. Germline V CDR1 and CDR2: SGHAT, FQNNGV. The CDR3 region has the DNA TGTGCCAGCAGCTTAGCCGTGGGAAACACCATATATTTT. This translates into CASSLAVGNTIYF.

The rearrangement uses TRBV7-2 and TRBJ2-3; 9 positions agree with TRBD2. The CDR3 has 16 residues. The V and J ends lost 5 bases and 2 bases, in that order; junction bases with no gene match: 8. Germline V gives CDR1 SGHTA, CDR2 FQGNSA. Written as DNA, the CDR3 is TGTGCCAGCAGCCCCCGGACTAGCGAATACACAGATACGCAGTATTTT. This gives the protein CASSPRTSEYTDTQYF.

The chain combines TRBV25-1 with TRBJ2-7, with 10 bases aligning to TRBD1. Trimming at V came to 6 bases and at J to 5 bases, leaving 7 bases not matched to a gene. Germline CDR1 MGHDK, CDR2 SYGVNS. The CDR3 sequence is 14 residues long. CDR3 DNA sequence: TGTGCCAGCAGCGAGGGACAGGGGAGCGACGAGCAGTACTTC. Protein product: CASSEGQGSDEQYF.

V usage is TRBV6-7 and J usage is TRBJ1-3; D remains unclear. TRBV6-7 is noted as an ORF with a role that remains uncertain. The germline V and J ends were trimmed by 10 bases and 4 bases, with 5 bases remaining between them. The CDR3 extends over 10 amino acids. The CDR3 DNA is TGTGCCATCGGGGGAAACACCATATATTTT. This gives the protein CAIGGNTIYF.

This chain uses TRBV28 with TRBJ1-2; 7 bases match TRBD1. CDR1 MDHEN and CDR2 SYDVKM come from the germline V gene. Trimming at V came to 3 bases and at J to 5 bases, leaving 3 bases not matched to a gene. The CDR3 sequence is 13 residues long. This CDR3 reads CASSFARGYGYTF. The CDR3, as DNA: TGTGCCAGCAGTTTCGCCAGGGGGTATGGCTACACCTTC.

The chain is built from TRBV3-1 (or the pseudogene TRBV3-2) and TRBJ2-7; 9 positions match TRBD2. V lost 4 bases, J lost 2 bases, and 9 bases stayed unmatched. Germline V gives CDR1 LGHDT, CDR2 YNNKEL (reference sequence). The CDR3 sequence is 16 residues long. CDR3 coding DNA: TGTGCCAGCAGCCCCTTCATAGCGGGAGAAGCCTACGAGCAGTACTTC. This translates into CASSPFIAGEAYEQYF.

The chain employs TRBV25-1 and TRBJ1-6, with a weak D call TRBD1 (5 bases). Trimming left V 0 bases short and J 7 bases short, with 10 bases between. The CDR3 sequence is 15 residues long. The germline gives CDR1 MGHDK, CDR2 SYGVNS. The CDR3: CASSEYRGENSPLHF. The CDR3 DNA sequence: TGTGCCAGCAGTGAATATCGGGGGGAGAATTCACCCCTCCACTTT.

Comments on this clone: This sample includes further DNA sequences coding for the same CDR3. The J gene is TRBJ2-1, the V gene TRBV6-5, with 12 nucleotides matching TRBD2. The V and J ends lost 5 bases and 7 bases, in that order; junction bases with no gene match: 6. The germline CDR1 and CDR2 sequences are MNHEY and SVGAGI. The CDR3 has 15 amino acids. The CDR3 protein is CASSQTSGRRNEQFF. The CDR3 DNA follows: TGTGCCAGCAGTCAGACTAGCGGGAGAAGGAATGAGCAGTTCTTC.

This chain uses TRBV7-9 with TRBJ1-1, with a possible D match to TRBD1 (6 bases). V shed 0 bases and J shed 4 bases, with 12 bases lying between them. Germline CDR1 and CDR2: SEHNR and FQNEAQ (reference sequence). The CDR3 runs 15 residues. CDR3 protein: CASSLAGQTGTEAFF. The DNA of the CDR3 is TGTGCCAGCAGCTTAGCCGGACAGACAGGCACTGAAGCTTTCTTT.

The rearrangement joins TRBV18 to TRBJ1-6; TRBD1 aligns across 9 bases. Per the germline V gene, CDR1 is KGHSH and CDR2 is LQKENI. This CDR3 has 14 amino acids. V gave up 6 bases and J gave up 9 bases; unmatched junction bases: 6. In DNA, the CDR3 is TGTGCCAGCTCCTTAGGACAGGGGTCTTCACCCCTCCACTTT. This encodes CASSLGQGSSPLHF.

The J gene is TRBJ2-7, the V gene TRBV5-8; D is undetermined. Germline values: CDR1 SGHTS, CDR2 YDEGEE. This CDR3 is 13 amino acids long. V lost 1 base and J 1 base, leaving 6 bases between the germline ends. CDR3 nucleotides: TGTGCCAGCAGCTTGCTAGGATCCTACGAGCAGTACTTC. This codes for CASSLLGSYEQYF.

This rearrangement joins TRBV6-5 to TRBJ1-1; a weak D match, TRBD1 (5 bases). With 2 bases removed from V and 6 bases from J, the gap between germline ends came to 16 bases. In germline, CDR1 is MNHEY, CDR2 SVGAGI. The CDR3 loop spans 15 amino acids. The CDR3, as DNA: TGTGCCAGCAGTTACGTGGCGGGGGAGTATTCTGAAGCTTTCTTT. Amino acid sequence: CASSYVAGEYSEAFF.

The chain employs TRBV5-1 and TRBJ2-7; D perhaps matches TRBD2 (7 bases). CDR1 and CDR2 (germline): SGHRS, YFSETQ. Trimming pared 0 bases from V and 4 bases from J, leaving 14 bases between. This CDR3 contains 15 residues. CDR3 sequence reads: CASSLDLGGVYEQYF. DNA for the CDR3: TGCGCCAGCAGCTTGGATTTAGGGGGGGTGTACGAGCAGTACTTC.

This rearrangement joins TRBV6-2 or TRBV6-3 to TRBJ2-1, with D perhaps TRBD1 (6 bases). The CDR3 is made up of 15 amino acids. From germline, CDR1 is MNHEY and CDR2 SVGEGT. Trimming took off 1 base at V and 8 bases at J, with 15 bases between the two ends. The CDR3 sequence: CASSYWGTRGHEQFF. In nucleotides, the CDR3 is TGTGCCAGCAGTTACTGGGGGACAAGGGGCCATGAGCAGTTCTTC.

V gene TRBV3-1 (or the pseudogene TRBV3-2) combines with J gene TRBJ1-1; D is undetermined. Trimming left V 2 bases short and J 0 bases short, with 4 bases between. This CDR3 contains 13 residues. Germline V CDR1 and CDR2: LGHDT, YNNKEL (reference sequence). This CDR3 is CASSQRVNTEAFF. The CDR3 DNA reads TGTGCCAGCAGCCAACGCGTGAACACTGAAGCTTTCTTT.

The chain carries TRBV7-2 and TRBJ2-5; D perhaps matches TRBD2 (5 bases). The CDR3 is 13 amino acids. Germline V lookup: CDR1 SGHTA, CDR2 FQGNSA. V was shortened by 5 bases and J by 7 bases, with 14 bases between the two germline ends. In nucleotides, the CDR3 is TGTGCCAGCAGCCGGAATTCACGGGGGACCCAGTACTTC. Translation: CASSRNSRGTQYF. Full variable domain (rest looked up from reference TRBV7-2 and TRBJ2-5): GAGVSQSPSNKVTEKGKDVELRCDPISGHTALYWYRQSLGQGLEFLIYFQGNSAPDKSGLPSDRFSAERTGGSVSTLTIQRTQQEDSAVYLCASSRNSRGTQYFGPGTRLLVL.